Reported below is one TCR beta chain. Germline V gene sequence: CDR1 MDHEN, CDR2 SYDVKM. After removal of 6 bases from V and 4 bases from J, the junction contained 5 bases not matched to a gene. The CDR3 is 14 residues long. Sequenced by immunoSEQ multiplex PCR; TCRdb stores in-frame clones only, minus some. The repertoire consists of roughly 40,000 clones, with about 85% occurring once and the leading ten covering 30% to 35%. This specimen belongs to a study of blood T cell repertoires in COVID-19. About the study: From T cells, B-cell-depleted T cells, or PBMCs came the material, which was cDNA or gDNA.

The receptor comes from a woman aged 80 or older with acute or convalescent COVID-19. The chain links TRBV28 to TRBJ2-7, with 11 bases matching TRBD2. Material: peripheral blood. The CDR3 coding sequence is TGTGCCAGCAGCCGACCTAGCGGGGGGTACGAGCAGTACTTC. Encoded protein: CASSRPSGGYEQYF.